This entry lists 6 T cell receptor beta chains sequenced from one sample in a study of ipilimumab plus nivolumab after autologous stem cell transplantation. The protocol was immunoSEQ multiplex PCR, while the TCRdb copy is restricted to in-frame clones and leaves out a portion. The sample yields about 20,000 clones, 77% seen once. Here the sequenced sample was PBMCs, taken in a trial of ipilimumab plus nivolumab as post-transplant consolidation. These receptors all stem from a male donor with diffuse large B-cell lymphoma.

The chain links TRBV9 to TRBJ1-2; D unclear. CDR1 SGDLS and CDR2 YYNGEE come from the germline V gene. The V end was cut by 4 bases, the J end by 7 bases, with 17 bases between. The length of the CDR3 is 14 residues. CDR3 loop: CASSLTQAVAGYTF. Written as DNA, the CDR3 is TGTGCCAGCAGCTTGACTCAGGCCGTGGCTGGCTACACCTTC.

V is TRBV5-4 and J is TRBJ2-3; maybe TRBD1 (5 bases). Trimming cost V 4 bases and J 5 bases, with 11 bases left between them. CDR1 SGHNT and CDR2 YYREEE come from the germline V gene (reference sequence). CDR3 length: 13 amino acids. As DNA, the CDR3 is TGTGCCAGCAGCGGCAGGGTTCGAGATACGCAGTATTTT. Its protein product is CASSGRVRDTQYF. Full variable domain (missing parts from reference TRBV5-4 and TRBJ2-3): ETGVTQSPTHLIKTRGQQVTLRCSSQSGHNTVSWYQQALGQGPQFIFQYYREEENGRGNFPPRFSGLQFPNYSSELNVNALELDDSALYLCASSGRVRDTQYFGPGTRLTVL.

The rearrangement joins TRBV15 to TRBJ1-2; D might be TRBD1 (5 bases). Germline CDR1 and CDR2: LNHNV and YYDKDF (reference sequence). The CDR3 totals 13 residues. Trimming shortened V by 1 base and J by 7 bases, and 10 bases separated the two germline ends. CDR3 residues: CATSRGDRPGYTF. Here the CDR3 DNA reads TGTGCCACCAGCAGAGGAGACAGACCTGGCTACACCTTC.

Written as DNA, the CDR3 is TGTGCCAGTAGTTCTGACAGGGACGGTGGTTCACCCCTCCACTTT. As protein: CASSSDRDGGSPLHF. The chain combines TRBV19 with TRBJ1-6; the match to TRBD1 covers 7 bases. Germline loops: CDR1 LNHDA, CDR2 SQIVND (reference sequence). Losses at the gene ends were 5 bases for V and 9 bases for J; bases not matched to a gene: 10. CDR3 length: 15 residues.

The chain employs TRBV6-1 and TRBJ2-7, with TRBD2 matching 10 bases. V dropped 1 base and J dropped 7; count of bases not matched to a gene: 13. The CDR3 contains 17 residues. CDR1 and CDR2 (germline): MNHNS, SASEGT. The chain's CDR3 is CASSEDAGTSDIREQYF. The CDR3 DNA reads TGTGCCAGCAGTGAAGACGCCGGGACTAGCGATATACGGGAGCAGTACTTC.

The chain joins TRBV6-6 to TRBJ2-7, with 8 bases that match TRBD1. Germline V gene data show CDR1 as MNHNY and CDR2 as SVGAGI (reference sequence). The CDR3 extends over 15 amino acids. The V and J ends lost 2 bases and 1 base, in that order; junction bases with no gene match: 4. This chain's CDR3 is CASSYLGQASYEQYF. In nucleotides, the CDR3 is TGTGCCAGCAGTTACCTGGGACAGGCATCCTACGAGCAGTACTTC.